This T cell receptor (beta chain) appears in the sequencing data of a study of CD8+ T cells in alopecia areata. The V gene's germline CDR1 is SGHTA and CDR2 FQGNSA. CDR3 length: 14 amino acids. V was trimmed by 1 base and J by 4 bases, leaving 11 bases between them. Study findings and constraints: Sequences from scalp samples also cover resident alphabeta T cells of normal skin. Elevated clonality characterized lesional scalp relative to normal scalp, particularly in alopecia totalis/universalis.

Of note for this clone: Its antigen is not known.

RNA was isolated and reverse transcribed to cDNA, the sequencing template. Produced via immunoSEQ multiplex PCR; TCRdb's table is partial and in-frame only. The sample yields around 35,000 clones, around 50% seen once. CD4+ cells belonging to about 5 patients, who were in the biomarker study, were further sorted into CD25+CD127- cells. The receptor was derived from a human donor with alopecia areata. Sequencing was carried out using CD4+ Tregs sorted from blood. V gene TRBV7-2 combines with J gene TRBJ2-7; D might be TRBD2 (6 bases). The CDR3 sequence is CASSLDLSGYEQYF. The CDR3, as DNA: TGTGCCAGCAGCTTAGATCTTAGCGGATACGAGCAGTACTTC.